This TCR beta chain was captured in a study of CD8 T cells in Susac syndrome (dated by TCRdb to between 2018 and 2020). About the full investigation: Of the Susac syndrome patients who were sequenced, fewer than ten were in clinical remission while six had clinically active disease. At the time of blood withdrawal, Susac syndrome patients were either therapy-naive, taking corticosteroids (with some also receiving IVIg), or on IVIg alone. The study used repertoire sequencing to test whether antigen drove CD8+ T cell activation and differentiation in Susac syndrome. The paper as a whole reports these results and caveats: The number of individuals in the TCR sequencing and HLA analysis was recognized as being relatively small. In the CD4+ T cell repertoire of Susac syndrome patients, clonal expansion was not detected.

RNA was extracted using the RNeasy kit, and roughly 0.45 to 1 microgram was reverse transcribed with random hexamers. TCR beta CDR3 regions were amplified with the immunoSEQ multiplex PCR assay covering 54 Vbeta and 13 Jbeta segments. To correct PCR amplification bias, a synthetic template baseline was used for both primer optimization and computational correction. In the authors' own workflow: Only productive sequences were kept, with reads annotated to V, D and J genes according to IMGT and analyzed in immunoSEQ Analyzer. Clonality was computed as one minus Shannon entropy normalized by log2 of the number of productive unique sequences. For each patient and control, public and private clones were evaluated among the 100 most prevalent clones. Clones were defined as Susac-specific when absent from the healthy and MS cohorts, from about 970 published viral clones and from other ImmuneACCESS disease sequences. TCRdb passed the public sequencing reads through fastp at Q25 and MiXCR, retaining productive beta sequences. Under each unique CDR3 protein, matching rows form one entry showing the most common genes and DNA. The authors' filters were not applied to this entry. Recorded for this sample are about 150,000 distinct CDR3 sequences; 85% to 95% of them occurred a single time. Jointly, the top ten make up approximately 0.17% of the sample.

About this clonotype: Its antigen target is currently unknown. Per-base quality was not reported, and no clone a single base away is much larger than it.

The CDR3 numbers 14 residues from cysteine through phenylalanine. Only the CDR3 region is kept as DNA, spanning 42 bases read in frame from base 1. The germline V gene sets CDR1 to SNHLY and CDR2 to FYNNEI. The germline V end is reduced by 6 bases and the J end by 7 bases; junction bases left unmatched: 6. Peripheral blood CD8+ and CD4+ T cells from healthy donors, Susac syndrome patients and multiple sclerosis patients were profiled using high-throughput TCR beta sequencing. Recently defined diagnostic criteria for definite or probable disease were met by the Susac syndrome patients. Bulk CD8+ and CD4+ T cells were purified by magnetic negative isolation, whereas CD8+ TEMRA cells were enriched by FACS. Blood was collected in EDTA tubes and processed within 24 hours, with PBMCs isolated through density gradient centrifugation. PBMCs intended for TCR sequencing were frozen in liquid nitrogen and were later thawed in a 37 degrees C water bath. A purity of at least 90% was achieved for sorted or isolated CD4+, CD8+ and CD8+ TEMRA cells.

Sample: CD4+ T cells from PBMCs. The chain is assembled from TRBV2 and TRBJ1-5; 10 junctional bases match TRBD1. This sequence originates from a human donor with Susac syndrome. The sequence in DNA is TGTGCCAGCAGCGGGACAGGGGTCGGGCAGCCCCAGCATTTT. Its amino acids are CASSGTGVGQPQHF.